This is a list of T cell receptor beta chains from one sample in a study of naive and memory T cell subsets. Each CDR3 protein gets one entry after TCRdb re-called the UMI-ligation and nested PCR reads with MiXCR. Among 120,000 or so distinct CDR3 sequences listed, 36% were seen once. The material sequenced was central memory CD4+ T cells from blood. These receptors were collected from a human donor in good health. The CDR3 runs from the conserved cysteine through the conserved F or W. D genes are given only for firm matches. The size entry is marked missing in some rows and otherwise reads once, few, many or a size class.

CDR3 protein | CDR3 DNA | clone size | V gene | D gene | J gene
CSASPVTRKSYNEQFF | TGCAGTGCTAGCCCGGTAACGAGGAAGAGTTACAATGAGCAGTTCTTC | - | TRBV20-1 | - | TRBJ2-1
CASSSPLAGGPNEQYF | TGTGCCAGCAGTTCGCCCCTAGCGGGAGGGCCCAACGAGCAGTACTTC | many | TRBV28 | TRBD2 | TRBJ2-7
CSAEPFPGTGDGNTIYF | TGCAGCGCCGAGCCCTTCCCCGGGACAGGTGACGGAAACACCATATATTTT | - | TRBV29-1 | TRBD1 | TRBJ1-3
CASSVQGSSYNEQFF | TGTGCCAGCAGTGTACAGGGCAGCTCCTACAATGAGCAGTTCTTC | few | TRBV6-1 | - | TRBJ2-1
CASSLRRDIQRQFF | TGTGCCAGCAGTTTACGCCGGGACATTCAACGGCAGTTCTTC | - | TRBV27 | - | TRBJ2-1
CAWSAEDRYNSPLHF | TGTGCCTGGAGTGCCGAGGACAGATATAATTCACCCCTCCACTTT | - | TRBV30 | - | TRBJ1-6
CASSPNPTGLATEAFF | TGTGCCAGCAGTCCGAACCCGACAGGGCTGGCCACTGAAGCTTTCTTT | - | TRBV6-1 | TRBD1 | TRBJ1-1
CASSYQGITEKLFF | TGTGCCAGCAGTTACCAGGGAATTACTGAAAAACTGTTTTTT | few | TRBV6-5 | - | TRBJ1-4
CSAQALGFYNSPLHF | TGCAGTGCTCAGGCACTCGGATTCTATAATTCACCCCTCCACTTT | medium-sized | TRBV20-1 | - | TRBJ1-6
CASSGGTEAFF | TGTGCCAGCAGTGGGGGCACTGAAGCTTTCTTT | - | TRBV25-1 | - | TRBJ1-1
CASSFWGDGSGANVLTF | TGTGCCAGCAGTTTCTGGGGGGACGGGTCTGGGGCCAACGTCCTGACTTTC | - | TRBV28 | - | TRBJ2-6
CSAGEYTEAFF | TGCAGCGCAGGGGAGTACACTGAAGCTTTCTTT | - | TRBV29-1 | - | TRBJ1-1
CSVEGGEGGQREYEQFF | TGCAGCGTTGAAGGGGGTGAGGGAGGGCAGCGGGAGTATGAGCAGTTCTTC | few | TRBV29-1 | TRBD2 | TRBJ2-1
CASEAAGLALSDTQYF | TGTGCCAGCGAAGCGGCAGGACTAGCGTTGTCAGATACGCAGTATTTT | - | TRBV2 | TRBD2 | TRBJ2-3
CASSTPGTGGYTF | TGTGCCAGCAGCACCCCGGGAACGGGTGGCTACACCTTC | - | TRBV9 | - | TRBJ1-2